This T cell receptor (beta chain) was found in a study of response to subunit inactivated influenza vaccine. General study results and limits: A suggestion made by the authors is that each seasonal influenza vaccination recruits few new T cells.

Of note for this clonotype: Its target is not known.

CDR3 length: 16 residues. With 1 base removed from V and 0 bases from J, the gap between germline ends came to 13 bases. In germline, CDR1 is SGHRS, CDR2 YFSETQ. In TCRdb, the RT-PCR reads were re-called with MiXCR into one record per CDR3 protein. The table includes about 480,000 distinct CDR3 sequences, around 13% detected once. The TCR was taken from a man aged 50 or older who received an inactivated influenza vaccine. Sequencing used PBMCs from blood, obtained more than 35 days after vaccination. This chain links TRBV5-1 with TRBJ1-1; TRBD1 might be the D (5 bases). The CDR3 DNA reads as TGCGCCAGCAGCTTGTCGGGTTGGGGCTTGAACACTGAAGCTTTCTTT. Translation gives CASSLSGWGLNTEAFF.